Sequencing of this T cell receptor beta chain was carried out in a study of blood T cell repertoires in COVID-19. Looking at the study overall: Nucleic acid was either cDNA or gDNA, and it came from T cells, B-cell-depleted T cells, or PBMCs.

The table came from immunoSEQ multiplex PCR; TCRdb's copy has only in-frame clones and leaves some out. The repertoire includes about 55,000 clones, less than 90% of them detected once, and 1.5% to 2% sits in the top ten. This CDR3 is 15 amino acids long. Germline V gene lookup returns CDR1 SEHNR and CDR2 FQNEAQ (reference sequence). The junction had 3 bases not matched to a gene; V was cut back by 5 bases and J by 1 base. The source is a woman between 55 and 75 years old with acute or convalescent COVID-19. Sequenced material: peripheral blood. The chain has TRBV7-9 and TRBJ2-2; 8 positions match TRBD2. CDR3 amino acids: CASSGLAGNTGELFF. As DNA, the CDR3 is TGTGCCAGCAGCGGACTAGCTGGGAACACCGGGGAGCTGTTTTTT. Complete variable domain (other parts from reference TRBV7-9 and TRBJ2-2): DTGVSQNPRHKITKRGQNVTFRCDPISEHNRLYWYRQTLGQGPEFLTYFQNEAQLEKSRLLSDRFSAERPKGSFSTLEIQRTEQGDSAMYLCASSGLAGNTGELFFGEGSRLTVL.